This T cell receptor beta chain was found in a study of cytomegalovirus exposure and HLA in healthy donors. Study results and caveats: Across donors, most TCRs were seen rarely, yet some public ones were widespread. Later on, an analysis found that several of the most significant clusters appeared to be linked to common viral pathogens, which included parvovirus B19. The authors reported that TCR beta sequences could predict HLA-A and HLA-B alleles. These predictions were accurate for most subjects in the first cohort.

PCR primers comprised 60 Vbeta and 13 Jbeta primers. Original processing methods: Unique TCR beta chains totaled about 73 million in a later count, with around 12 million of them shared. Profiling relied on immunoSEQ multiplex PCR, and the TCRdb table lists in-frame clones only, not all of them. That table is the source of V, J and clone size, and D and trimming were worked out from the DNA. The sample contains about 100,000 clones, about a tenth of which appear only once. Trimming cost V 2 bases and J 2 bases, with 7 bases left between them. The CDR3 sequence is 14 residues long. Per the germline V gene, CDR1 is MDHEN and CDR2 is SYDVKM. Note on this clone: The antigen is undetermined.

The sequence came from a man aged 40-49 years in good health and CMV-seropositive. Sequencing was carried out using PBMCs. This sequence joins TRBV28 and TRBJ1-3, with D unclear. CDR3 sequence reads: CASSLSQTGNTIYF. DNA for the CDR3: TGTGCCAGCAGTTTAAGTCAGACTGGAAACACCATATATTTT.